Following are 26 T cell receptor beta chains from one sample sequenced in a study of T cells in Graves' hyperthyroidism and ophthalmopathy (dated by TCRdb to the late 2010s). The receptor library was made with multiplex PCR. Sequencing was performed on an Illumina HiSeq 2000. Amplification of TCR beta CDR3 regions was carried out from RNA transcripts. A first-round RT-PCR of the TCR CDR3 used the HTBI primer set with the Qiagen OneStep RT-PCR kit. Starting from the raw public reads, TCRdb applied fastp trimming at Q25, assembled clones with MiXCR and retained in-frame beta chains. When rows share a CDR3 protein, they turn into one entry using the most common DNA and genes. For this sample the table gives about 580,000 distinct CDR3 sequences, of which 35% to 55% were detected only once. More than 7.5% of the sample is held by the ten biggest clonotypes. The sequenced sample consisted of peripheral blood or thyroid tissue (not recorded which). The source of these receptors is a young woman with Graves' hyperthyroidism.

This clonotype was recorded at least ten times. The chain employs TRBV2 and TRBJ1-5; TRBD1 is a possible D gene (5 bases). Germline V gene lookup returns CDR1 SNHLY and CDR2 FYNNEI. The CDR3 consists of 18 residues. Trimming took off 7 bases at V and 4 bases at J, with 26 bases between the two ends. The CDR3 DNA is TGTGCCAGCACGACAGACCGGGAACCCGCTGGACAAAATCAGCCCCAGCATTTT. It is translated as CASTTDREPAGQNQPQHF. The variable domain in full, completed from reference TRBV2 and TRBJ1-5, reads EPEVTQTPSHQVTQMGQEVILRCVPISNHLYFYWYRQILGQKVEFLVSFYNNEISEKSEIFDDQFSVERPDGSNFTLKIRSTKLEDSAMYFCASTTDREPAGQNQPQHFGDGTRLSIL.

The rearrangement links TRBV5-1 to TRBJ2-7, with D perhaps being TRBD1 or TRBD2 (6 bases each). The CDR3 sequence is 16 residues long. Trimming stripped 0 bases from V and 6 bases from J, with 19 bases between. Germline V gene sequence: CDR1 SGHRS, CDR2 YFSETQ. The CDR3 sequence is CASSLAIGGALGEQYF. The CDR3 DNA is TGCGCCAGCAGCTTGGCCATCGGGGGCGCTTTAGGCGAGCAGTACTTC.

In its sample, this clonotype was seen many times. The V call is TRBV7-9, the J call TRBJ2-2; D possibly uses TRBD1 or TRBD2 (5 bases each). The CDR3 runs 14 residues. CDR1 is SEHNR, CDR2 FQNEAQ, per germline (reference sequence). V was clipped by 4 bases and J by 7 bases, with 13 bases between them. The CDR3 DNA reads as TGTGCCAGCAGCTACGGGACCCCTGGCGGGGAGCTGTTTTTT. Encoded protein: CASSYGTPGGELFF.

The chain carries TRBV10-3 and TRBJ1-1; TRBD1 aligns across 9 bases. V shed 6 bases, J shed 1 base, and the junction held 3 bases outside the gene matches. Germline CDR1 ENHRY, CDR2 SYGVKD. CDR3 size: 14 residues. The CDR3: CAIRGTGRNTEAFF. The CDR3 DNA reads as TGTGCCATCAGGGGGACAGGGAGGAACACTGAAGCTTTCTTT.

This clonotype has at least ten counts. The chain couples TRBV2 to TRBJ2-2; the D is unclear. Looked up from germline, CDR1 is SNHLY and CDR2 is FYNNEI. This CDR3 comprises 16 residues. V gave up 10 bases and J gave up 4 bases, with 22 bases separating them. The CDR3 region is CATTGEQLGSTGELFF. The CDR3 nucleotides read TGTGCCACCACCGGCGAGCAGCTGGGCTCCACCGGGGAGCTGTTTTTT.

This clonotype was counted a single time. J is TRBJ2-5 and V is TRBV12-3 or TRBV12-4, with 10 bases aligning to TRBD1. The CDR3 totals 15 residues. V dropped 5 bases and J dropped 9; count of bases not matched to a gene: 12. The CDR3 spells CASSPDRGRDQPQYF. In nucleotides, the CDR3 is TGTGCCAGCAGTCCCGACAGGGGGCGGGATCAGCCCCAGTACTTC.

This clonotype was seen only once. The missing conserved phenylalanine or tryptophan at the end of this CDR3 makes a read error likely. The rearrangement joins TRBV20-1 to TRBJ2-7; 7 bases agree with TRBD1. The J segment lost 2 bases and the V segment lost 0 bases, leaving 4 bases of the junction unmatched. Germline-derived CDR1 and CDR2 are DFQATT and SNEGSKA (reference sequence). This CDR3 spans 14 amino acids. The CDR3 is CSARDNRGTYEQYL. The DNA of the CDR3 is TGCAGTGCTAGAGATAACAGGGGAACCTACGAGCAGTACCTC.

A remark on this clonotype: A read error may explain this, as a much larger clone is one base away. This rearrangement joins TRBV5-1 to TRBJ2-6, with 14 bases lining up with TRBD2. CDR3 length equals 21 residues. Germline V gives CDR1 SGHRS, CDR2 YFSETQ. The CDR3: CASSAPIHRTSGRTGANVLAF. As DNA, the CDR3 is TGCGCCAGCAGCGCCCCGATACACCGGACTAGCGGGAGGACTGGGGCCAACGTCCTGGCTTTC. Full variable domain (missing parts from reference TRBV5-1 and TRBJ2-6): KAGVTQTPRYLIKTRGQQVTLSCSPISGHRSVSWYQQTPGQGLQFLFEYFSETQRNKGNFPGRFSGRQFSNSRSEMNVSTLELGDSALYLCASSAPIHRTSGRTGANVLAFGAGSRLTVL.

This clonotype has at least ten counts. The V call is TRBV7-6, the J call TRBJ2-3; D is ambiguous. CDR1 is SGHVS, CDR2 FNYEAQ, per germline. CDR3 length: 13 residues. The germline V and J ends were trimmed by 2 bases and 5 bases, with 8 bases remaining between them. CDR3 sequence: CASSLFDGDTQYF. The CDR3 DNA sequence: TGTGCCAGCAGCTTATTCGACGGAGATACGCAGTATTTT.

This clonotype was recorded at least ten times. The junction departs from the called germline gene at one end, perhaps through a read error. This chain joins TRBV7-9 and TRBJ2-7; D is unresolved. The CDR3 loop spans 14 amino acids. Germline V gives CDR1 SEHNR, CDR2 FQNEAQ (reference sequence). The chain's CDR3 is CASSLAGRTYEQYF. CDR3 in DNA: TGCGCCAGCAGCTTGGCCGGACGGACCTACGAGCAGTACTTC.

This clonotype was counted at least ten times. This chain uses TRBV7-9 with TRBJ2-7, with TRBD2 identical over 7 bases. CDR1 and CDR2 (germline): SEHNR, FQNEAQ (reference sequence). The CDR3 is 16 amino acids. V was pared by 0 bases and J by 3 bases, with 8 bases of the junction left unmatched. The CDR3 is CASSLALAASYYEQYF. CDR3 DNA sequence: TGTGCCAGCAGCTTAGCTCTAGCGGCGAGTTACTACGAGCAGTACTTC.

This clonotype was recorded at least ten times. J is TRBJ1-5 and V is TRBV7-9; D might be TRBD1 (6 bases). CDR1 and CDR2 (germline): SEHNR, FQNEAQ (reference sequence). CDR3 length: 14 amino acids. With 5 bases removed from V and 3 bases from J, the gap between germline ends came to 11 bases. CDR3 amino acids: CASSQDRYNQPQHF. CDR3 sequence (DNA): TGTGCCAGCAGCCAGGACAGATACAATCAGCCCCAGCATTTT.

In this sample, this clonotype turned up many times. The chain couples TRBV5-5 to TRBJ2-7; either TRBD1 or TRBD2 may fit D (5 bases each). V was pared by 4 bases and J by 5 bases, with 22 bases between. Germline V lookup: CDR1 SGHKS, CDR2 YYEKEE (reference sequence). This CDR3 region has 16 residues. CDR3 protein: CASSQTRRTRDDEQYF. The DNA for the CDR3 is TGTGCCAGCAGCCAAACACGGAGGACCCGGGACGACGAGCAGTACTTC.

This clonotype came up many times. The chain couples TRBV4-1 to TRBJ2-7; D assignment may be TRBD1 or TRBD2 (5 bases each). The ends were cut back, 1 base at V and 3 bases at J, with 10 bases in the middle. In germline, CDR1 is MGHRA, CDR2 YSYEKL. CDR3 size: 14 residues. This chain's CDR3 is CASSQGGVDYEQYF. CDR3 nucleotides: TGCGCCAGCAGCCAAGGAGGGGTTGACTACGAGCAGTACTTC.

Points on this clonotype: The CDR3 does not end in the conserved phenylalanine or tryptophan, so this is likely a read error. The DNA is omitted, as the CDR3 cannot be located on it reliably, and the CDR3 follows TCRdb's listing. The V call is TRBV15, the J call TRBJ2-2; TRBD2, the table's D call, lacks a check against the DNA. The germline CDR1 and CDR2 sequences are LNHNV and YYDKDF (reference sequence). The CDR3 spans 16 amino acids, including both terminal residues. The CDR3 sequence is CATSRMGGRTPGSCLT.

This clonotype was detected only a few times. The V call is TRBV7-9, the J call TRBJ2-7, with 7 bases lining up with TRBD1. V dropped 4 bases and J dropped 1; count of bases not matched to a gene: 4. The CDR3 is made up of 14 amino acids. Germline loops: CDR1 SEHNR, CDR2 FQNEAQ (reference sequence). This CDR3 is CASSSGQRSYEQYF. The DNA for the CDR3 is TGTGCCAGCAGCTCGGGACAGCGATCCTACGAGCAGTACTTC.

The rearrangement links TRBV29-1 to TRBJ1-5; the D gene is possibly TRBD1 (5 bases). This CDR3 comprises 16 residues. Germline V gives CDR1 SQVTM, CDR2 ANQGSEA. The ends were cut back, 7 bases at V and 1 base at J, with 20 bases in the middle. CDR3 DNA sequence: TGCAGCGCCCCCGGAATCAGGGAGGGAAGCAATCAGCCCCAGCATTTT. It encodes CSAPGIREGSNQPQHF.

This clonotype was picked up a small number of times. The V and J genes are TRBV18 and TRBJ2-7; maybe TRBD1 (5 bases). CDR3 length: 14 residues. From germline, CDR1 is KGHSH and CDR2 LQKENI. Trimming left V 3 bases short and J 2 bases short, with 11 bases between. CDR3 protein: CASSPNKGPYEQYF. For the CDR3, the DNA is TGTGCCAGCTCACCGAACAAGGGGCCCTACGAGCAGTACTTC.

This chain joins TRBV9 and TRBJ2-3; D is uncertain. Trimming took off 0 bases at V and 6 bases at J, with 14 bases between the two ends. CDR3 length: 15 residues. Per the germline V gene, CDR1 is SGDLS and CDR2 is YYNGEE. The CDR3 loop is CASSVGLASADTQYF. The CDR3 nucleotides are TGTGCCAGCAGCGTAGGGTTGGCTAGTGCTGATACGCAGTATTTT.

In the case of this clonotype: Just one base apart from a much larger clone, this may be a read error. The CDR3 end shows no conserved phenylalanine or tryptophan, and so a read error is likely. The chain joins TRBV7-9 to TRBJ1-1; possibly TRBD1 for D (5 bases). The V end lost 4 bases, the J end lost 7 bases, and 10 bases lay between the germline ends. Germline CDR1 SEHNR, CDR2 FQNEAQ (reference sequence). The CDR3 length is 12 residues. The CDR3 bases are TGTGCCAGCAGCTATAACACAGGTGAAGCTTTCCTT. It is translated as CASSYNTGEAFL.

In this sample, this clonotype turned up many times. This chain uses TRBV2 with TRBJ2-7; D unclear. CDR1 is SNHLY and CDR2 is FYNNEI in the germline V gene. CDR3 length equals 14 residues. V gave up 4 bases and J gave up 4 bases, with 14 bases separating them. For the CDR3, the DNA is TGTGCCAGCAGTGTGCTGGGTATGAAGTACGAGCAGTACTTC. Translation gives CASSVLGMKYEQYF.

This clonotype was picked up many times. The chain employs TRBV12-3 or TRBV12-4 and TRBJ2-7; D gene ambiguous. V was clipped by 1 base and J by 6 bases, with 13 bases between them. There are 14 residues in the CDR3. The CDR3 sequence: CASSLGTGWGEQYF. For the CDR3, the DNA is TGTGCCAGCAGTTTAGGGACGGGCTGGGGCGAGCAGTACTTC.

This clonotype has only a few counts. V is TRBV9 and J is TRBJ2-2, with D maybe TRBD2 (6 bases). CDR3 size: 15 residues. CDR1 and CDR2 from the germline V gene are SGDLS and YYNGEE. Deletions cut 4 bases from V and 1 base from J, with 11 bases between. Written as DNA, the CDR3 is TGTGCCAGCAGCTCGGGCGGGGTGAACACCGGGGAGCTGTTTTTT. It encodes CASSSGGVNTGELFF.

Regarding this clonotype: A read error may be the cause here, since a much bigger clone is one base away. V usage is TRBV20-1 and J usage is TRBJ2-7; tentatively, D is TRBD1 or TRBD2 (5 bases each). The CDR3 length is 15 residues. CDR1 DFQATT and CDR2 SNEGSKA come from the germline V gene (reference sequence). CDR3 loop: CSATRPGRGSHEQYF. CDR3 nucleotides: TGCAGTGCTACCCGCCCTGGACGGGGCTCCCACGAGCAGTACTTC.

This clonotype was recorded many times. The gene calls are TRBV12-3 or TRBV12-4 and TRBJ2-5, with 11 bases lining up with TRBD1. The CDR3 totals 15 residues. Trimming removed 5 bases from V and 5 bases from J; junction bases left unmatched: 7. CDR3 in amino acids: CASSPGTGGFETQYF. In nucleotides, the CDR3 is TGTGCCAGCAGTCCCGGGACAGGGGGTTTCGAGACCCAGTACTTC.

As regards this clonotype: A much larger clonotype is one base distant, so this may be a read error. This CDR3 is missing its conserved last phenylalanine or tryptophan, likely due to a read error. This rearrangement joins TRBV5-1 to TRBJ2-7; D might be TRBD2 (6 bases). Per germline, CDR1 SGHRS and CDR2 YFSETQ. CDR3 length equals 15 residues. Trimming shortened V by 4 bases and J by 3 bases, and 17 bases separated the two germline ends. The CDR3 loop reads CASSPRATSLYEQYL. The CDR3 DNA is TGCGCCAGCAGCCCGCGGGCGACTAGTCTCTACGAGCAGTACCTC.